The rows below give T cell receptor beta chains drawn from one sample of a study of blood T cell repertoires in COVID-19. This table comes from immunoSEQ multiplex PCR, and its TCRdb copy is limited to in-frame clones, with some not included. The table includes 210,000 or so clones, about 89% detected once. The specimen sequenced was peripheral blood. The source of these receptors is a man in his forties with acute or convalescent COVID-19. Each CDR3 is given with its conserved first and last residue.

TRBV6-4,TRBJ2-3,CASREQASTDTQYF
TRBV3-1/TRBV3-2,TRBJ1-2,CASSGGYGYTF
TRBV24-1,TRBJ2-3,CATSDPRGTTDTQYF
TRBV30,TRBJ2-7,CAWSRDSVAYEQYF
TRBV19,TRBJ2-5,CASSGRLAGIQETQYF
TRBV30,TRBJ1-4,CAWSPTGFNEKLFF
TRBV30,TRBJ1-2,CAWSLGGASYGYTF
TRBV4-3,TRBJ1-1,CASSQVRGNTEAFF
TRBV3-1/TRBV3-2,TRBJ2-1,CASSLNSGSNEQFF
TRBV4-1,TRBJ2-7,CASSRTGGDYEQYF
TRBV5-6,TRBJ1-6,CASSLDGALHF
TRBV5-1,TRBJ1-2,CASSVDRGRPYGYTF
TRBV12-3/TRBV12-4,TRBJ1-2,CASSLGDMFGYTF
TRBV2,TRBJ1-2,CASKMYQGGYTF
TRBV4-2,TRBJ2-5,CASGGTGPEETQYF
TRBV5-1,TRBJ1-6,CASSLGTGESPLHF
TRBV5-8,TRBJ2-2,CASSVVQGTGELFF
TRBV11-3,TRBJ2-1,CASSAGPAYNEQFF
TRBV25-1,TRBJ1-3,CASRDRGSGNTIYF
TRBV19,TRBJ1-6,CASSKSSRQPLHF
TRBV11-2,TRBJ1-2,CASSLNRGRYYGYTF
TRBV24-1,TRBJ2-7,CATSDPKTGADEQYF
TRBV4-1,TRBJ1-4,CASSQYRGEDEKLFF
TRBV10-3,TRBJ2-5,CAISRGEETQYF